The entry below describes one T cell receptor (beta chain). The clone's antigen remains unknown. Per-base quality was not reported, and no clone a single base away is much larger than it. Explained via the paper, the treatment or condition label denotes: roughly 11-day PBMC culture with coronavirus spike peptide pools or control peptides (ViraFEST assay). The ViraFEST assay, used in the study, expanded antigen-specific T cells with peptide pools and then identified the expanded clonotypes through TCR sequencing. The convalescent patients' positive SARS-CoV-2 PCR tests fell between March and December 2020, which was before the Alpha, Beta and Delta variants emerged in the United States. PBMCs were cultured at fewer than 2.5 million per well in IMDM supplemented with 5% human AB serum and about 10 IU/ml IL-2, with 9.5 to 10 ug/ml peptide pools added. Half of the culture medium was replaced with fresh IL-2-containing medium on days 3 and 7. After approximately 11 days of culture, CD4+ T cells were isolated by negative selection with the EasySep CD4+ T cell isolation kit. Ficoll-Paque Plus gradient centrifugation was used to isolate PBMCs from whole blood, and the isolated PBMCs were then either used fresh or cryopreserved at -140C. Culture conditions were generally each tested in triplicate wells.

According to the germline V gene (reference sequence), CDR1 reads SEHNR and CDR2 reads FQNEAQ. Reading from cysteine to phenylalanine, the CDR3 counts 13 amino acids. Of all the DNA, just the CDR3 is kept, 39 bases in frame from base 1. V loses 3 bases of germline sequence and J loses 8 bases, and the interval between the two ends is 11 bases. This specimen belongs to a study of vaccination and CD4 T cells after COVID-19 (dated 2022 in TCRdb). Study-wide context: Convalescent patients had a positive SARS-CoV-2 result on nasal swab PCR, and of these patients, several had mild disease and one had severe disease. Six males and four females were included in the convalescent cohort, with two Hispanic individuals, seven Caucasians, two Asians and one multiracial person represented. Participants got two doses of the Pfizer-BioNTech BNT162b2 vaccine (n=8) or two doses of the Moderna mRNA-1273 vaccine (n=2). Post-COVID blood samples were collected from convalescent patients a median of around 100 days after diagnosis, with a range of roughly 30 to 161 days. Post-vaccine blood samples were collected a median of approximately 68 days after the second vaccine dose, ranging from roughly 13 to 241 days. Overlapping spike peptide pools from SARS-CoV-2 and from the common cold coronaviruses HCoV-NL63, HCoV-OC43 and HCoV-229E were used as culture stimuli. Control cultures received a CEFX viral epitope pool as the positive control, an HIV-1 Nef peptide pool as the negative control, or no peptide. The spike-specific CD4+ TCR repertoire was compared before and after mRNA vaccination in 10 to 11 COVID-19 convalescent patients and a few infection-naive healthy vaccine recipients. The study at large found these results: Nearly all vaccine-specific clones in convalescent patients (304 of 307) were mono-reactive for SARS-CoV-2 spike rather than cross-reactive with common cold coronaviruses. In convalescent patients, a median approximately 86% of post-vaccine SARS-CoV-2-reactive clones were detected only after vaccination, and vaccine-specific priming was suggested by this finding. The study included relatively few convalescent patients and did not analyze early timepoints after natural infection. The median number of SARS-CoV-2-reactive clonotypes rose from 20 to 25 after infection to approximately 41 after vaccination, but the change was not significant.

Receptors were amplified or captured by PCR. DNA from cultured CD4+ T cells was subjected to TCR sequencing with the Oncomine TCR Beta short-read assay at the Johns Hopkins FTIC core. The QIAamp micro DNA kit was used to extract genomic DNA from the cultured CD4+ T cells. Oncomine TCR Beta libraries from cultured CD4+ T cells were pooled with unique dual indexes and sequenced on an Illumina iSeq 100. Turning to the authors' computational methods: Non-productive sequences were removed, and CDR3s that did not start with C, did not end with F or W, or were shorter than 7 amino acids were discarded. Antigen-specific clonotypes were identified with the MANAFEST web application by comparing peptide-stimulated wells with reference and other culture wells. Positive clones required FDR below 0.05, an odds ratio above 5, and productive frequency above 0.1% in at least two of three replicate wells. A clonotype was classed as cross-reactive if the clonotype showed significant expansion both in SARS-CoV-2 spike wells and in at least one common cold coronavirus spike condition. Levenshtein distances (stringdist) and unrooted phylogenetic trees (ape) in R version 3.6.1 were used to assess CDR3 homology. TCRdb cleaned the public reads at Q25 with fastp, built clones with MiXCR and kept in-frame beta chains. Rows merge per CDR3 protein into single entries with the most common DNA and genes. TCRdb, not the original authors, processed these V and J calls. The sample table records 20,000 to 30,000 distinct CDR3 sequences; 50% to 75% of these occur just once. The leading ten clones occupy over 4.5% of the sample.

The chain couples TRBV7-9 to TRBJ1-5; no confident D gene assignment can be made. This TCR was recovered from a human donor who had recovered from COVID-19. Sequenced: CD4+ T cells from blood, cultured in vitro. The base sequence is TGTGCCAGCAGCTTTGATGTAGTAGAGCCCCAGCATTTT. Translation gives CASSFDVVEPQHF.